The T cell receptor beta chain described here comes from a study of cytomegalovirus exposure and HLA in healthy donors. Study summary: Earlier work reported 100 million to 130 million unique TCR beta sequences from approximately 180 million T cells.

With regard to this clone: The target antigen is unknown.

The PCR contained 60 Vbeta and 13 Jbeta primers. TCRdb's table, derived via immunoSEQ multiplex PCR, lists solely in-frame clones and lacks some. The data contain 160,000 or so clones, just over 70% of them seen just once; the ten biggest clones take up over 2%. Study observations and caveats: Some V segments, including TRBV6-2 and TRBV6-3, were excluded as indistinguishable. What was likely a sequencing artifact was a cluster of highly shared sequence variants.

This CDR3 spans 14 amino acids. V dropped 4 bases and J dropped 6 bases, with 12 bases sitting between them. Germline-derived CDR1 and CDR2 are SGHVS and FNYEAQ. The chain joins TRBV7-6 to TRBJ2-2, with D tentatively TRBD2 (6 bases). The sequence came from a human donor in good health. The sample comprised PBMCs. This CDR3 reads CASSSGLPAGELFF. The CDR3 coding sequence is TGTGCCAGCAGCTCGGGACTCCCCGCCGGGGAGCTGTTTTTT.